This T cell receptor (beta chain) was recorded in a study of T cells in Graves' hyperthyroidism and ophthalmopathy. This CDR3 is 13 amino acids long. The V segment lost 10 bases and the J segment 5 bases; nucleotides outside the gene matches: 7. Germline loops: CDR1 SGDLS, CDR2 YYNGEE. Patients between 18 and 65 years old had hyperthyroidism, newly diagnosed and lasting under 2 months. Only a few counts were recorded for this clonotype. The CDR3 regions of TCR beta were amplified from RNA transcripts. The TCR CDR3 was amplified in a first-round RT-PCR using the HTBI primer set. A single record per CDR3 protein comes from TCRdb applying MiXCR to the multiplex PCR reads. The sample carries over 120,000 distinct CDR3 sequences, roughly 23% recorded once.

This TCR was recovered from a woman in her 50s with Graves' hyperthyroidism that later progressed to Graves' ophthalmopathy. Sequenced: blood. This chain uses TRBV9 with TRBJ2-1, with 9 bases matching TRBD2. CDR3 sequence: CAAGGLADNEQFF. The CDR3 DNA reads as TGTGCCGCAGGGGGACTAGCCGACAATGAGCAGTTCTTC.